These 9 T cell receptor beta chains share one sample of origin, sequenced in a study of blood T cell repertoires in COVID-19. The table came from immunoSEQ multiplex PCR; TCRdb's copy has only in-frame clones and leaves some out. The sample records some 500,000 clones, approximately 88% being singletons. Material: PBMCs or T cells enriched from blood (not recorded which). These receptor sequences come from a woman aged 40 to 50 who had recovered from COVID-19.

The rearrangement links TRBV6-2 or TRBV6-3 to TRBJ1-1; 9 bases fit TRBD1. Per the germline V gene, CDR1 is MNHEY and CDR2 is SVGEGT. The CDR3 loop spans 17 amino acids. The ends lost 3 bases at V and 0 bases at J; junction bases unmatched: 8. The CDR3 DNA reads TGTGCCAGCAGTTATCGACGACAGGGGGGCATGAACACTGAAGCTTTCTTT. Translated, it gives CASSYRRQGGMNTEAFF.

The genes are TRBV6-1 and TRBJ2-3; D gene uncertain. The CDR3 spans 12 residues. Deletions cut 2 bases from V and 14 bases from J, with 14 bases between. Germline V gene sequence: CDR1 MNHNS, CDR2 SASEGT. CDR3 nucleotides: TGTGCCAGCAGTGAACAGGCAGAGATTGCGTATTTT. Its translation: CASSEQAEIAYF.

J is TRBJ1-1 and V is TRBV19, with TRBD1 identical over 7 bases. Germline V gives CDR1 LNHDA, CDR2 SQIVND (reference sequence). CDR3 length equals 14 residues. V trimming: 5 bases; J trimming: 4 bases; junction bases outside the gene matches: 7. For the CDR3, the DNA is TGTGCCAGTAGTGTAGGACAGGCTTTCACTGAAGCTTTCTTT. It specifies CASSVGQAFTEAFF.

This chain connects TRBV7-9 to TRBJ1-2; D possibly corresponds to TRBD1 (5 bases). The CDR3 runs to 15 residues. Trimming took off 4 bases at V and 0 bases at J, with 12 bases between the two ends. Germline CDR1 and CDR2: SEHNR and FQNEAQ (reference sequence). The CDR3 DNA is TGTGCCAGCAGCTCTTACAGGATGGCTAACTATGGCTACACCTTC. It specifies CASSSYRMANYGYTF. The entire variable domain, with the rest obtained from reference TRBV7-9 and TRBJ1-2, is as follows: DTGVSQNPRHKITKRGQNVTFRCDPISEHNRLYWYRQTLGQGPEFLTYFQNEAQLEKSRLLSDRFSAERPKGSFSTLEIQRTEQGDSAMYLCASSSYRMANYGYTFGSGTRLTVV.

The chain recombines TRBV4-3 with TRBJ1-2; D is possibly TRBD1 (5 bases). Germline loops: CDR1 LGHNA, CDR2 YSLEER. Trimming pared 0 bases from V and 4 bases from J, leaving 15 bases between. The CDR3 totals 16 residues. This chain's CDR3 is CASSQEWQQATYGYTF. In DNA form, the CDR3 reads TGCGCCAGCAGCCAAGAGTGGCAACAGGCGACCTATGGCTACACCTTC.

V and J are TRBV5-1 and TRBJ1-2; D gene unclear. From germline, CDR1 is SGHRS and CDR2 YFSETQ. This CDR3 has 15 residues. V was cut by 4 bases and J by 3 bases, with 16 bases left in between. The CDR3: CASSQGAPRDYGYTF. The CDR3 DNA is TGCGCCAGCAGCCAAGGAGCACCCCGGGACTATGGCTACACCTTC.

In DNA, the CDR3 is TGTGCCAGCAGCTTAGGTGGGGGGAGCCTCAACAATGAGCAGTTCTTC. The encoded protein is CASSLGGGSLNNEQFF. The chain employs TRBV11-3 and TRBJ2-1; tentatively, D is TRBD2 (6 bases). The CDR3 loop spans 16 amino acids. CDR1 is SGHNT and CDR2 is YENEEA in the germline V gene. V lost 1 base and J lost 5, with 15 bases in between.

The chain employs TRBV11-3 and TRBJ2-3; 7 bases match TRBD1. J was trimmed by 2 bases and V by 5 bases; bases with no gene match: 10. Germline CDR1 is SGHNT and CDR2 is YENEEA. The CDR3 loop spans 16 amino acids. CDR3 nucleotide sequence: TGTGCCAGCAGCACCAACCGGGACAGAGACACAGATACGCAGTATTTT. Translating gives CASSTNRDRDTDTQYF.

This clone was seen only a few times. The chain recombines TRBV30 with TRBJ1-3; D is possibly TRBD1 (6 bases). V was trimmed by 5 bases and J by 0 bases, leaving 11 bases between them. Per the germline V gene, CDR1 is GTSNPN and CDR2 is SVGIG (reference sequence). The CDR3 sequence is 14 residues long. CDR3 nucleotides: TGTGCCTGGGACAGGACCAACTCTGGAAACACCATATATTTT. Translating it yields CAWDRTNSGNTIYF.